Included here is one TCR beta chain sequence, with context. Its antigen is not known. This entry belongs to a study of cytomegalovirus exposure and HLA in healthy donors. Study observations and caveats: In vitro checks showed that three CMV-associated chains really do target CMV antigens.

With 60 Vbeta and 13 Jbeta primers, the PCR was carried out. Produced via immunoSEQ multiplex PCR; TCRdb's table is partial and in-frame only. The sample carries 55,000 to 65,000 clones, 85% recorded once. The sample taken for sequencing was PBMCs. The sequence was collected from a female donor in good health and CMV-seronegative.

DNA of the CDR3: TGCAGTGCCCGTGGGGCCAACGAGCAGTACTTC. Its translation is CSARGANEQYF. The V gene is TRBV20-1, the J gene TRBJ2-7; D possibly corresponds to TRBD1 (5 bases). Germline CDR1 is DFQATT and CDR2 is SNEGSKA (reference sequence). Trimming pared 6 bases from V and 5 bases from J, leaving 11 bases between. This CDR3 is built from 11 residues.